This T cell receptor beta chain is from a study of cytomegalovirus exposure and HLA in healthy donors. The PCR employed 60 Vbeta primers together with 13 Jbeta primers. Libraries were prepared by immunoSEQ multiplex PCR; TCRdb keeps only in-frame clonotypes and omits some of them. This sample's table has approximately 190,000 clones. CDR3 length: 13 residues. Trimming pared 6 bases from V and 2 bases from J, leaving 11 bases between. Germline CDR1 and CDR2: SGHVS and FNYEAQ. The origin of this receptor is a man aged 25 to 45 in good health and CMV-seronegative. The specimen sequenced was PBMCs. The V gene is TRBV7-6, the J gene TRBJ2-7; possible D gene TRBD2, 5 bases. CDR3 in DNA: TGTGCCAGCAGTCCCGGGCGGGCCTACGAGCAGTACTTC. Encoded protein: CASSPGRAYEQYF.